This is a list of T cell receptor beta chains from one sample in a study of neurological immune-mediated disorders. TCRdb reprocessed the 5' RACE reads via MiXCR and lists one record per CDR3 protein. The sample has under 40,000 distinct CDR3 sequences, 10% to 15% seen once. The sample comprised PBMCs. The source of these receptors is a woman aged 40 to 50 in good health. The CDR3 runs from the conserved cysteine through the conserved F or W. The order of the fields is V gene, D gene, J gene, clone size, CDR3 DNA, CDR3 protein. The D gene is left open where the match is weak. Where a row states a size, it is once, few, many or the class of an expanded clone; other rows omit it.

V: TRBV6-2/TRBV6-3; D: -; J: TRBJ1-5; size: many; DNA: TGTGCCAGCAGTTTTCGGCCCTCCAATCAGCCCCAGCATTTT; CDR3: CASSFRPSNQPQHF
V: TRBV7-3; D: TRBD2; J: TRBJ2-3; size: few; DNA: TGTGCCAGCAGCTTAACTAGCGGGTATGGAGATACGCAGTATTTT; CDR3: CASSLTSGYGDTQYF
V: TRBV20-1; D: -; J: TRBJ1-2; size: many; DNA: TGCAGTGCTAGAGATAGGGAGACGGCCGTCTATGGCTACACCTTC; CDR3: CSARDRETAVYGYTF
V: TRBV5-1; D: -; J: TRBJ2-1; size: many; DNA: TGCGCCAGCAGCCTACTTTTAGATGAGCAGTTCTTC; CDR3: CASSLLLDEQFF
V: TRBV20-1; D: -; J: TRBJ1-5; size: -; DNA: TGCAGTGCTAGAGAGGCAGCCGCTAATCAGCCCCAGCATTTT; CDR3: CSAREAAANQPQHF
V: TRBV6-6; D: TRBD2; J: TRBJ2-7; size: many; DNA: TGTGCCAGCAATGATGCGGGAGCCTACGAGCAGTACTTC; CDR3: CASNDAGAYEQYF
V: TRBV12-3/TRBV12-4; D: -; J: TRBJ1-1; size: many; DNA: TGTGCCAGCAGAGATAGTAACACTGAAGCTTTCTTT; CDR3: CASRDSNTEAFF
V: TRBV5-6; D: TRBD1; J: TRBJ2-1; size: many; DNA: TGTGCCAGCGACAGGGCCCTTGAAGGGCTCGGGTCGGGGCAGTTCTTC; CDR3: CASDRALEGLGSGQFF
V: TRBV5-1; D: TRBD2; J: TRBJ2-1; size: -; DNA: TGCGCCAGCAGCCGCGAGAGCGGGAACAATCAGTTCTTC; CDR3: CASSRESGNNQFF
V: TRBV5-1; D: -; J: TRBJ1-5; size: many; DNA: TGCGCCAGCAGCTTGGACCTGGGCGGTAAGCCCCAGCATTTT; CDR3: CASSLDLGGKPQHF
V: TRBV6-2/TRBV6-3; D: -; J: TRBJ1-5; size: many; DNA: TGTGCCAGCAGTTACGGAGCGATTTATAGCAATCAGCCCCAGCATTTT; CDR3: CASSYGAIYSNQPQHF
V: TRBV6-5; D: -; J: TRBJ1-2; size: many; DNA: TGTGCCAGCAAGAGGGGTGAACATGGCTACACCTTC; CDR3: CASKRGEHGYTF
V: TRBV7-2; D: TRBD1; J: TRBJ2-1; size: many; DNA: TGTGCCAGCAGCCCAGGGACAGGGGGATACAATGAGCAGTTCTTC; CDR3: CASSPGTGGYNEQFF